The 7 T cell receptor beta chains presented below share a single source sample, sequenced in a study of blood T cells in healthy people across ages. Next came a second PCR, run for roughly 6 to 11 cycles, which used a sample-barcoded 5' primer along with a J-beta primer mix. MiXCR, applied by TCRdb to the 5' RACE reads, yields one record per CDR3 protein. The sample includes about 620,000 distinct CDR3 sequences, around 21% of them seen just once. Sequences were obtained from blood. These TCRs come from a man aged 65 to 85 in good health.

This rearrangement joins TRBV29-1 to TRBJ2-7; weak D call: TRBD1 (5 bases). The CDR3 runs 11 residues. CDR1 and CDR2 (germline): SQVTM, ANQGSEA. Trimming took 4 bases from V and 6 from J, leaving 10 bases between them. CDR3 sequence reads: CSVVGQGEQYF. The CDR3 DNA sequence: TGCAGCGTTGTTGGGCAGGGCGAGCAGTACTTC.

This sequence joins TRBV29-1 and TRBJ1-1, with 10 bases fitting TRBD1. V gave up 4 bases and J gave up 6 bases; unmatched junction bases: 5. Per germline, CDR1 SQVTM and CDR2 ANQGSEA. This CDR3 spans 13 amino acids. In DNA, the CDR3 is TGCAGCGTTGCGGGACAGGGGCACGCTGAAGCTTTCTTT. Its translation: CSVAGQGHAEAFF.

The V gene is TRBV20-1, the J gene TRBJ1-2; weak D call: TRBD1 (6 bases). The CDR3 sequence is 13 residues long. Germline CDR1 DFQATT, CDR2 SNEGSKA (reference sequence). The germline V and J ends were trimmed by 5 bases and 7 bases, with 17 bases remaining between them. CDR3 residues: CSASRQELFGYTF. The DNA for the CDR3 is TGCAGTGCTTCCCGACAGGAGCTGTTTGGCTACACCTTC.

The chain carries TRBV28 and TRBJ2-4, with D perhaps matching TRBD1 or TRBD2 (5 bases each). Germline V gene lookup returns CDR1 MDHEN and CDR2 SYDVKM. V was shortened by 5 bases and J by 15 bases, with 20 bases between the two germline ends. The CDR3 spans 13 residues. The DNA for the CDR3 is TGTGCCAGCAGTCCAGGGACCCTCATATTCCCGTACTTC. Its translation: CASSPGTLIFPYF.

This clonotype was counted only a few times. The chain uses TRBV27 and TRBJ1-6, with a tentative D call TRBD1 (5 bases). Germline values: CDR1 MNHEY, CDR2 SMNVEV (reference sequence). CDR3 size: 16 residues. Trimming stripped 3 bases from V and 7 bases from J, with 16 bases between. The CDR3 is CASSLTAQLLNSPLHF. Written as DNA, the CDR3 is TGTGCCAGCAGTTTGACAGCCCAACTCCTCAATTCACCCCTCCACTTT.

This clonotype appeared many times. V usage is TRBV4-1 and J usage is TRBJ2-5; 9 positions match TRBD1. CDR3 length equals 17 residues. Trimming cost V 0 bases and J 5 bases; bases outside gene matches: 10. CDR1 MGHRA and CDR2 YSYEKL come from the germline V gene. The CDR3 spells CASSQEVFTGGGETQYF. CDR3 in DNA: TGCGCCAGCAGCCAAGAGGTTTTCACAGGGGGCGGGGAGACCCAGTACTTC.

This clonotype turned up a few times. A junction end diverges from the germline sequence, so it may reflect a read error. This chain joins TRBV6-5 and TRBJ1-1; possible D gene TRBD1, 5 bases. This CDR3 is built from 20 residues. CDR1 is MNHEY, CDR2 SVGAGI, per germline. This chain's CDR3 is CASSYSNRFKGKGLNTEDFF. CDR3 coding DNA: TGTGCCAGCAGTTACTCGAATCGTTTTAAGGGGAAAGGACTGAACACTGAAGATTTCTTT.